The text below deals with one TCR beta chain. A read error may account for a junction end that differs from germline. This specimen belongs to a study of T-cell reconstitution after alpha-beta-depleted transplantation in children. For TCRbeta, the library was prepared with unique molecular identifiers. TCRdb recomputed calls from the PCR reads with MiXCR, one row per CDR3 protein. The sample includes 400,000 to 500,000 distinct CDR3 sequences, approximately 11% of them seen just once. Per germline, CDR1 SEHNR and CDR2 FQNEAQ (reference sequence). This CDR3 is 14 amino acids long. The receptor was derived from a human donor who donated a stem cell graft to a child with acute myeloid leukemia. The chain has TRBV7-9 and TRBJ2-2, with TRBD2 as a possible D gene (5 bases). The material was PBMCs from the stem cell graft donor, obtained from the stem cell graft. The CDR3 loop is CASSLPGKTGELFF. In DNA form, the CDR3 reads TGTGCCAGCAGCTTACCAGGCAAAACCGGGGAGCTGTTTTTC.